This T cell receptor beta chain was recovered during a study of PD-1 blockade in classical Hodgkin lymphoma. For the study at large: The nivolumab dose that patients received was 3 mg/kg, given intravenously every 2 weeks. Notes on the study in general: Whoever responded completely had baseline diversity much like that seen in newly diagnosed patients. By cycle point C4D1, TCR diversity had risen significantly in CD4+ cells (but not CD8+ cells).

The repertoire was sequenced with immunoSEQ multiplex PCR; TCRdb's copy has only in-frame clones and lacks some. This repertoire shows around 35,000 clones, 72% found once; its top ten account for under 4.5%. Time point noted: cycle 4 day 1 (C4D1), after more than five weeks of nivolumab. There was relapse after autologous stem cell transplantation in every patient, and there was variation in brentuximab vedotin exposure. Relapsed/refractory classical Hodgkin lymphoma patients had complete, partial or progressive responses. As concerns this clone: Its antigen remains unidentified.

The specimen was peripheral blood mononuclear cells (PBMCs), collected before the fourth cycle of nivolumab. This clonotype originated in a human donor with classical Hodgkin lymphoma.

CDR3 in amino acids: CAWGPHQPQHF. CDR3 nucleotide sequence: TGTGCCTGGGGACCCCATCAGCCCCAGCATTTT. The chain recombines TRBV30 with TRBJ1-5, with D uncertain. Germline loops: CDR1 GTSNPN, CDR2 SVGIG (reference sequence). CDR3 size: 11 residues. V lost 5 bases, J lost 5 bases, and 7 bases lay in between.